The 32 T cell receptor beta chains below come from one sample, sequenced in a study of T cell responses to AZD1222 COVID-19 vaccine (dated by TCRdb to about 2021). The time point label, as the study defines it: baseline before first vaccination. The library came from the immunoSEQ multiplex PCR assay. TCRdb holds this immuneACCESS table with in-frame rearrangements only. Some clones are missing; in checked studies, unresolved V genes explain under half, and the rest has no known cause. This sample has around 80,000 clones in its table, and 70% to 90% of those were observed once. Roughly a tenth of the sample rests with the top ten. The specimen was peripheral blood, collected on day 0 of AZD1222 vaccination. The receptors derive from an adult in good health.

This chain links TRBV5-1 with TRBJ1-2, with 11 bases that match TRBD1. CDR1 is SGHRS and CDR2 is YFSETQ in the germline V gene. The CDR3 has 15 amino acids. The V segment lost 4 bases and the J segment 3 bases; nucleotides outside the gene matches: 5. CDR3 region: CASSPGQGADYGYTF. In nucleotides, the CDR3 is TGCGCCAGCAGCCCCGGACAGGGGGCGGACTATGGCTACACCTTC.

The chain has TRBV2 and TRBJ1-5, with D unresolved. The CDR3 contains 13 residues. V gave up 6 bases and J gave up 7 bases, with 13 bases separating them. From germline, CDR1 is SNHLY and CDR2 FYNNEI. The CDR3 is CASSRGRVQPQHF. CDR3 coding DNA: TGTGCCAGCAGCCGCGGACGGGTGCAGCCCCAGCATTTT.

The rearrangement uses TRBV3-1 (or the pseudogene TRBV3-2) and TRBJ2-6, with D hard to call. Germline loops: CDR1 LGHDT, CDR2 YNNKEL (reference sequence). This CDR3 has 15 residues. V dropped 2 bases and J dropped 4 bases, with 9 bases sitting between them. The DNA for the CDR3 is TGTGCCAGCAGCCAATCTAGAACCGGGGCCAACGTCCTGACTTTC. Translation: CASSQSRTGANVLTF.

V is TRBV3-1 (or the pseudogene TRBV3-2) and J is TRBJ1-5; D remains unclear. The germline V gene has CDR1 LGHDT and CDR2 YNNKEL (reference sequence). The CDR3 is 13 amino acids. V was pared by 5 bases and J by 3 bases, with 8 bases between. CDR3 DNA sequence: TGTGCCAGCAGCTCCCGGGCCAATCAGCCCCAGCATTTT. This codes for CASSSRANQPQHF.

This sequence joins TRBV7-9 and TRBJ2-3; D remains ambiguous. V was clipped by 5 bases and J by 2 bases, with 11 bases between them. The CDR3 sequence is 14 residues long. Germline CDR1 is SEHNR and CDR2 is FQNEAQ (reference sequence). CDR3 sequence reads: CASSPVRPTDTQYF. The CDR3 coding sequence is TGTGCCAGCAGCCCGGTTCGTCCCACAGATACGCAGTATTTT.

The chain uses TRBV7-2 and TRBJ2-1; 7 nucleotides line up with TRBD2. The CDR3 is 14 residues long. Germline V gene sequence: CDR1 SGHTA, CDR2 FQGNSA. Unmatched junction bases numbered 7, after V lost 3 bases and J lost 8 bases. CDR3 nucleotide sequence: TGTGCCAGCAGCTTGACTAGCACCACGGATGAGCAGTTCTTC. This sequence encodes CASSLTSTTDEQFF.

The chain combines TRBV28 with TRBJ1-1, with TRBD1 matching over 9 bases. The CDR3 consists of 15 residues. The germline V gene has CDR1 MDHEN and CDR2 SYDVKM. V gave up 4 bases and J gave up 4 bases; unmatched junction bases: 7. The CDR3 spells CASSSPGQGATEAFF. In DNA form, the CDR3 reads TGTGCCAGCAGTTCCCCGGGACAGGGAGCCACTGAAGCTTTCTTT.

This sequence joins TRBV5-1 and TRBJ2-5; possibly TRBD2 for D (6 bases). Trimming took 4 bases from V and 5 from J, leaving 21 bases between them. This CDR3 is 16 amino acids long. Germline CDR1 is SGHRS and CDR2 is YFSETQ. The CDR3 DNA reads TGCGCCAGCAGCCCGGGGAGGAGGAAGTCGGGGGAGACCCAGTACTTC. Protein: CASSPGRRKSGETQYF. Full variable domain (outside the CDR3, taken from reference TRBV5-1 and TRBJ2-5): KAGVTQTPRYLIKTRGQQVTLSCSPISGHRSVSWYQQTPGQGLQFLFEYFSETQRNKGNFPGRFSGRQFSNSRSEMNVSTLELGDSALYLCASSPGRRKSGETQYFGPGTRLLVL.

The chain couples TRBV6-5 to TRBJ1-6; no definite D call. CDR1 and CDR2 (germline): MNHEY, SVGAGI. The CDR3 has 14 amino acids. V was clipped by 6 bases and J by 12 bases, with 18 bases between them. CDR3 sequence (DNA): TGTGCCAGCAGCTATCGGGAAACATCTCGACCCCTCCACTTT. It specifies CASSYRETSRPLHF.

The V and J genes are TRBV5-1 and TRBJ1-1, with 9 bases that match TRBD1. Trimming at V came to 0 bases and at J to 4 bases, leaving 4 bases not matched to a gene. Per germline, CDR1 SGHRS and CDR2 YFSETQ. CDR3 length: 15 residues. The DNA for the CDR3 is TGCGCCAGCAGCTTGGCTCCGACAGGGGGCACTGAAGCTTTCTTT. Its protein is CASSLAPTGGTEAFF.

This CDR3 is CASSQGDNSNQPQHF. CDR3 sequence (DNA): TGCGCCAGCAGCCAAGGAGATAATAGCAATCAGCCCCAGCATTTT. V and J are TRBV4-1 and TRBJ1-5, with D unresolved. Trimming cost V 1 base and J 0 bases, with 7 bases left between them. The CDR3 is 15 amino acids. CDR1 is MGHRA, CDR2 YSYEKL, per germline.

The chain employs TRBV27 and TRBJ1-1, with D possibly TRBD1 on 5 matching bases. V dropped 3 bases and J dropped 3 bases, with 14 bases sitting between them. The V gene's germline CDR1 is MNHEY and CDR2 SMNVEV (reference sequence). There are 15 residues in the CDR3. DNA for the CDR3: TGTGCCAGCAGTTTGGGGCAGAGGGACTACACTGAAGCTTTCTTT. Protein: CASSLGQRDYTEAFF.

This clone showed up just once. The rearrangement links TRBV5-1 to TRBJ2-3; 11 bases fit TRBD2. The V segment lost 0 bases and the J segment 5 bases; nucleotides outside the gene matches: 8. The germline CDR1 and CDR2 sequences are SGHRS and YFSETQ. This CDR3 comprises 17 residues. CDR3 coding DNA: TGCGCCAGCAGCTTGGCCGTTAGCGGGAGGGGAAAAGATACGCAGTATTTT. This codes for CASSLAVSGRGKDTQYF.

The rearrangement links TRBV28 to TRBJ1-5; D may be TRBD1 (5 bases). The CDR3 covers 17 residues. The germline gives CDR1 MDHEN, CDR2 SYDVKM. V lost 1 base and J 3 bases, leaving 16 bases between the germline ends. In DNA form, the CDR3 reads TGTGCCAGCAGTTTATATTTCGGGGGGGAGTCCAATCAGCCCCAGCATTTT. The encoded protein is CASSLYFGGESNQPQHF. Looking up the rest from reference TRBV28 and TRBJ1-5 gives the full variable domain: DVKVTQSSRYLVKRTGEKVFLECVQDMDHENMFWYRQDPGLGLRLIYFSYDVKMKEKGDIPEGYSVSREKKERFSLILESASTNQTSMYLCASSLYFGGESNQPQHFGDGTRLSIL.

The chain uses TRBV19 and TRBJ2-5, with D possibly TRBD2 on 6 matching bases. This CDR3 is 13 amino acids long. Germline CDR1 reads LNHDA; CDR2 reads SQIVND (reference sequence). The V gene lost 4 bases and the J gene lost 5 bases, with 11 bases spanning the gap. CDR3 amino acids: CASSSTRGETQYF. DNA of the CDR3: TGTGCCAGTAGTAGTACCCGGGGGGAGACCCAGTACTTC.

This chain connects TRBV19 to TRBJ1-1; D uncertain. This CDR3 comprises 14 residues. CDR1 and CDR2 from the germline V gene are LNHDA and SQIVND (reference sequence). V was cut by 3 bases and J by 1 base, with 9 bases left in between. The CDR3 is CASSIRQENTEAFF. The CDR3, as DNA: TGTGCCAGTAGTATCCGGCAAGAGAACACTGAAGCTTTCTTT.

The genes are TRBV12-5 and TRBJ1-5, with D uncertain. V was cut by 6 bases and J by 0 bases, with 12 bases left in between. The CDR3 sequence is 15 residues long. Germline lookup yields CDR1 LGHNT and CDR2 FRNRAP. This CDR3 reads CASGRNGVSNQPQHF. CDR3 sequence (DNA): TGTGCTAGTGGGCGCAACGGGGTTAGCAATCAGCCCCAGCATTTT. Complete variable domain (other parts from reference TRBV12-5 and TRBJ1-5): DARVTQTPRHKVTEMGQEVTMRCQPILGHNTVFWYRQTMMQGLELLAYFRNRAPLDDSGMPKDRFSAEMPDATLATLKIQPSEPRDSAVYFCASGRNGVSNQPQHFGDGTRLSIL.

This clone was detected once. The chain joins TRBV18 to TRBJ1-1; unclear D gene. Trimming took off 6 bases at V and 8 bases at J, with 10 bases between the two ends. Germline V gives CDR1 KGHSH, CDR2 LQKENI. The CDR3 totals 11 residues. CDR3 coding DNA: TGTGCCAGCTCCCTAGGACTGGAAGCTTTCTTT. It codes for CASSLGLEAFF.

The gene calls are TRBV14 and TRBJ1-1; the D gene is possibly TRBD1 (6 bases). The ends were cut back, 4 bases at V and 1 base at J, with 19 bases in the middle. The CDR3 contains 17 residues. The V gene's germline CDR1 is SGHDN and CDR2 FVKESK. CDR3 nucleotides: TGTGCCAGCAGCCGCAGAGCGAGGGGGTCGGGGAACACTGAAGCTTTCTTT. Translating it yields CASSRRARGSGNTEAFF.

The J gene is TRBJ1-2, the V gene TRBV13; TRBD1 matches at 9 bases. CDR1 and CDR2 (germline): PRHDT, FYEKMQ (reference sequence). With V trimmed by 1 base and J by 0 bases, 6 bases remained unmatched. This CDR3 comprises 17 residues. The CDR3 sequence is CASSLAKRTGANYGYTF. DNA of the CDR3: TGTGCCAGCAGCTTAGCCAAACGGACAGGGGCTAACTATGGCTACACCTTC.

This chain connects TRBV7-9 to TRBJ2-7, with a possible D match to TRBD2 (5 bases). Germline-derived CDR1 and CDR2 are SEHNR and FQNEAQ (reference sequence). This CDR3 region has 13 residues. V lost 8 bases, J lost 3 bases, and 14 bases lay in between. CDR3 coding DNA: TGTGCCAGCGGCACCGGGAACTACTACGAGCAGTACTTC. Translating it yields CASGTGNYYEQYF.

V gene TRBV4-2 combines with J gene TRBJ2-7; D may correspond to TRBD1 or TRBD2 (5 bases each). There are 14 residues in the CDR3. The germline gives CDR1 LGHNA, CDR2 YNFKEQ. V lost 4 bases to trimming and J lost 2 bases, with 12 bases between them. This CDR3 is CASSPSGRPYEQYF. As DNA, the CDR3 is TGTGCCAGCAGCCCCTCGGGACGTCCCTACGAGCAGTACTTC.

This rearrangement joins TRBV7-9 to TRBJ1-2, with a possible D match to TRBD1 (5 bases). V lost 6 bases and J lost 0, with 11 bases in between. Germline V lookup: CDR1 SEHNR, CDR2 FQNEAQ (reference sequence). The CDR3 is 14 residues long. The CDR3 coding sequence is TGTGCCAGCAGACGGGACGGAACTAACTATGGCTACACCTTC. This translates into CASRRDGTNYGYTF. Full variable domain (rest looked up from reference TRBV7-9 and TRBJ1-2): DTGVSQNPRHKITKRGQNVTFRCDPISEHNRLYWYRQTLGQGPEFLTYFQNEAQLEKSRLLSDRFSAERPKGSFSTLEIQRTEQGDSAMYLCASRRDGTNYGYTFGSGTRLTVV.

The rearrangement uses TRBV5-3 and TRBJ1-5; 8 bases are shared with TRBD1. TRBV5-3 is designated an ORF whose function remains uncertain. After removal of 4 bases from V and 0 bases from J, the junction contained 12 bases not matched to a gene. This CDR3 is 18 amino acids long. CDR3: CARSQQGETFVSNQPQHF. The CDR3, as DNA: TGTGCCAGAAGCCAACAGGGGGAGACCTTTGTTAGCAATCAGCCCCAGCATTTT.

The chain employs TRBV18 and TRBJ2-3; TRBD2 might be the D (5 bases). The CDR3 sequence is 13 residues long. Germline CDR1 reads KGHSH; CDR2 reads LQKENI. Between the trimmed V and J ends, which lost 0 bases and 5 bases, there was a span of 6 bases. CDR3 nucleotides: TGTGCCAGCTCACCACCTGCGGGAGATACGCAGTATTTT. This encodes CASSPPAGDTQYF.

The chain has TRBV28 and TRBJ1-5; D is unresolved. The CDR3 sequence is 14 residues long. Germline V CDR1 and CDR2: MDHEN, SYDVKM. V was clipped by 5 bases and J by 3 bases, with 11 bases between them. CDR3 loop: CASSTNGPNQPQHF. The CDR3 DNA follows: TGTGCCAGCAGTACAAACGGCCCCAATCAGCCCCAGCATTTT.

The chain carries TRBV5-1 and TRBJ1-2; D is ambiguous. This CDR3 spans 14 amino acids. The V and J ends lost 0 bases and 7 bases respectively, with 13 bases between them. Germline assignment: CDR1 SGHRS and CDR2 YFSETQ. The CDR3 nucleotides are TGCGCCAGCAGCTTGGGCCCCGGGGAAGGTGGCTACACCTTC. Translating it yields CASSLGPGEGGYTF.

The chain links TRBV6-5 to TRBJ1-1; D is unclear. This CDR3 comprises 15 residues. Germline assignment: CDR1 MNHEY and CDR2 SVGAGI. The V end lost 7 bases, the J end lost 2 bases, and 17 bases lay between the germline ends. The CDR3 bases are TGTGCCAGCATCATAGGGAGTCGGCCCAACACTGAAGCTTTCTTT. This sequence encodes CASIIGSRPNTEAFF.

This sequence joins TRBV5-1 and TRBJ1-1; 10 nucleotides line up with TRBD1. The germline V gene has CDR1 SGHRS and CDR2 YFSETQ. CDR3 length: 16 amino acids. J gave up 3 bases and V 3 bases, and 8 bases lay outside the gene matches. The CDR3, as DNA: TGCGCCAGCAGCTGGAGGACAGGGGGTAGCGACACTGAAGCTTTCTTT. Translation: CASSWRTGGSDTEAFF.

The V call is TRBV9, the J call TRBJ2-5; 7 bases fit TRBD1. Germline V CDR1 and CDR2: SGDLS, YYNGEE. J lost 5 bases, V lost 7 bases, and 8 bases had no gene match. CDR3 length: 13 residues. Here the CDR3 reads CASSQGSEETQYF. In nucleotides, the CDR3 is TGTGCCAGCTCACAGGGGTCGGAGGAGACCCAGTACTTC.

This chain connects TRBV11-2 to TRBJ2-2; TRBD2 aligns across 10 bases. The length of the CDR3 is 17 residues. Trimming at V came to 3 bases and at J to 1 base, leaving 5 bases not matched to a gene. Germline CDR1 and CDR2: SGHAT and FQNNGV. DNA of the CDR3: TGTGCCAGCAGCTTCCTTCTAGCGGGGGTGAACACCGGGGAGCTGTTTTTT. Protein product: CASSFLLAGVNTGELFF.

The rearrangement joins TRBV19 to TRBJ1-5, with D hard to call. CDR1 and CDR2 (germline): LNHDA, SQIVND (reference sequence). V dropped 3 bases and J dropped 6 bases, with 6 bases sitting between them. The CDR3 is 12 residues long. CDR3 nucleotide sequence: TGTGCCAGTAGTATTAGGGCTCAGCCCCAGCATTTT. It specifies CASSIRAQPQHF.